A selection of T cell receptor beta chains follows, all from one sample in a study of early T cells in non-severe SARS-CoV-2 infection. TCRdb recomputed calls from the 5' RACE reads with MiXCR, one row per CDR3 protein. The data show tens of thousands of distinct CDR3 sequences, with approximately 11% seen just once and 13% held by the top ten. The sample consisted of whole blood. The receptors here all came from an adult who was a healthcare worker with PCR-confirmed SARS-CoV-2 infection or an uninfected control (not recorded which). Both conserved end residues are part of each CDR3. The D gene is left open where the match is weak. Clone size is not always given. Where it is, it says once, few, many or a class for expanded clones.

clone_size	d_call	j_call	v_call	cdr3_nt	cdr3_aa
few	TRBD2	TRBJ2-4	TRBV7-2	TGTGCCAGCAGCTTAGTGGGCGGGAGCGCCAAAAACATTCAGTACTTC	CASSLVGGSAKNIQYF
few	NA	TRBJ2-7	TRBV29-1	TGCAGCGTTTCAACCTCTATGGGTCCCCTCGAGCAGTACTTC	CSVSTSMGPLEQYF
many	NA	TRBJ2-5	TRBV28	TGTGCCAGCAGTTTAAGCTACGATCCGGAGGGACGAGAGACCCAGTACTTC	CASSLSYDPEGRETQYF
NA	NA	TRBJ2-5	TRBV5-1	TGCGCCAGCAGCTTCCAGGGTAGAGACGGGACCCAGTACTTC	CASSFQGRDGTQYF
once	NA	TRBJ2-7	TRBV10-2	TGCGCCAGCAGTGTAAGGGTCTACGAGCAGTACTTC	CASSVRVYEQYF
NA	NA	TRBJ2-1	TRBV5-4	TGTGCCAGCAGCTTGGGCAGGAAGGGGCCGAATGAGCAGTTCTTC	CASSLGRKGPNEQFF
few	NA	TRBJ2-7	TRBV20-1	TGCAGTGCTGGACGAGACTACGAGCAGTACTTC	CSAGRDYEQYF
many	TRBD2	TRBJ2-1	TRBV5-6	TGTGCCAGCAGGCCGACCCGACCCTCGAAGGTTGAGCGGGAGGTTGAGCAGTTCTTC	CASRPTRPSKVEREVEQFF
many	NA	TRBJ1-1	TRBV5-1	TGCGCCAGCAGCTTACAGGGTAGGTCCAACACTGAAGCTTTCTTT	CASSLQGRSNTEAFF
many	NA	TRBJ1-4	TRBV19	TGTGCCAGTCGGGCAGGGCTCGGGAATGAAAAACTGTTTTTT	CASRAGLGNEKLFF
many	TRBD2	TRBJ2-2	TRBV4-2	TGTGCCAGCAGCCGTGAAGCGGGAGGGCCTGGCGGGGAGCTGTTTTTT	CASSREAGGPGGELFF
NA	NA	TRBJ2-1	TRBV24-1	TGTGCCACCGGTAACGATGAGCAGTTCTTC	CATGNDEQFF
many	NA	TRBJ2-2	TRBV28	TGTGCCAGCAGTTCCTACAGGTTTAGAGGGGGCACCGGGGAGCTGTTTTTT	CASSSYRFRGGTGELFF
many	NA	TRBJ2-3	TRBV5-8	TGTGCCAGCAGCTTCCCCGGGGCCACAGATACGCAGTATTTT	CASSFPGATDTQYF
few	TRBD1	TRBJ1-1	TRBV20-1	TGCAGTGCCCGGACAGGGGGGTACACTGAAGCTTTCTTT	CSARTGGYTEAFF
NA	NA	TRBJ1-2	TRBV4-1	TGCGCCAGCTCTAGGGGAGAGGTTAACTATGGCTACACCTTC	CASSRGEVNYGYTF
many	NA	TRBJ2-1	TRBV6-5	TGTGCCAGCAGCATGGGGGGCAATGAGCAGTTCTTC	CASSMGGNEQFF
few	NA	TRBJ2-7	TRBV29-1	TGCAGCGTTCTGGGGGGGACACCCTCCTACGAGCAGTACTTC	CSVLGGTPSYEQYF
medium-sized	TRBD2	TRBJ2-1	TRBV11-2	TGTGCCAGCAGCTTAGAAGCCCGAGGACTAGCGGGGGATGAGCAGTTCTTC	CASSLEARGLAGDEQFF
many	NA	TRBJ1-3	TRBV5-1	TGCGCCAGCAGCTTGGAAGGACCTGGAAACACCATATATTTT	CASSLEGPGNTIYF
many	NA	TRBJ2-1	TRBV28	TGTGCTTCGAGGGATCAGGACAATGAGCAGTTCTTC	CASRDQDNEQFF
NA	NA	TRBJ2-7	TRBV4-2	TGTGCCAGCAGCCTTATCCGGGGGCCCTCCTACGAGCAGTACTTC	CASSLIRGPSYEQYF
NA	TRBD1	TRBJ2-5	TRBV5-1	TGCGCCAGCAGCTTGGGACAGGGAATGCAAGAGACCCAGTACTTC	CASSLGQGMQETQYF
few	NA	TRBJ1-6	TRBV10-2	TGCGCCAGCAGGACAAACTCCTATAATTCACCCCTCCACTTT	CASRTNSYNSPLHF
many	NA	TRBJ2-1	TRBV3-2	TGTGCCTCTTATCTAGTAGGAAGTCTAGGGAATGAGCAGTTCTTC	CASYLVGSLGNEQFF
many	TRBD2	TRBJ2-1	TRBV28	TGTGCCAGCAGTGGCCGACTAGCGGGAGGGGATGAGCAGTTCTTC	CASSGRLAGGDEQFF
few	NA	TRBJ1-1	TRBV20-1	TGCAGGGCGGGAGTGAACACTGAAGCTTTCTTT	CRAGVNTEAFF
many	NA	TRBJ2-5	TRBV6-6	TGTGCCAGCAGTTACCGGGGAATAGAGACCCAGTACTTC	CASSYRGIETQYF
NA	NA	TRBJ2-1	TRBV5-5	TGTGCCAGCAGCTTGGGGGCAGGCAACTCCTACAATGAGCAGTTCTTC	CASSLGAGNSYNEQFF
few	NA	TRBJ2-7	TRBV6-1	TGTGCCAGCAGTCTGACAGGAATCTACGAGCAGTACTTC	CASSLTGIYEQYF
NA	NA	TRBJ2-5	TRBV20-1	TGCAGTGCTGGTCAAGAGACCCAGTACTTC	CSAGQETQYF
many	NA	TRBJ2-3	TRBV7-2	TGTGCCAGCAGCTTAGCGCCAACAGATACGCAGTATTTT	CASSLAPTDTQYF
many	TRBD1	TRBJ1-2	TRBV5-1	TGCGCCAGCAGCTCGGCCCCAGGACAGGCCTACTATGGCTACACCTTC	CASSSAPGQAYYGYTF
NA	NA	TRBJ1-6	TRBV7-9	TGTGCCAGCAGCATTGGGATAGCGAATTCACCCCTCCACTTT	CASSIGIANSPLHF
NA	NA	TRBJ2-1	TRBV20-1	TGCAGTGCTTTTACATTCGGGAGCTCCTACAATGAGCAGTTCTTC	CSAFTFGSSYNEQFF
NA	NA	TRBJ2-4	TRBV4-1	TGCGCCAGCAGCCAACCCCCGCGTCAAGGACAAAAAAACATTCAGTACTTC	CASSQPPRQGQKNIQYF
many	TRBD2	TRBJ2-5	TRBV20-1	TGCAGTGCTAGTAGCGGGGGCGAGGGGACCCAGTACTTC	CSASSGGEGTQYF
few	TRBD1	TRBJ2-7	TRBV20-1	TGCAGTGCTAAGGGACAGTTCTACGAGCAGTACTTC	CSAKGQFYEQYF
NA	TRBD1	TRBJ1-1	TRBV6-5	TGTGCCAGCAGTTCCGGACAGGGCCGAGTGAACACTGAAGCTTTCTTT	CASSSGQGRVNTEAFF
NA	NA	TRBJ2-1	TRBV29-1	TGCAGCGTTGGAGGGATCAGCTCCTACAATGAGCAGTTCTTC	CSVGGISSYNEQFF